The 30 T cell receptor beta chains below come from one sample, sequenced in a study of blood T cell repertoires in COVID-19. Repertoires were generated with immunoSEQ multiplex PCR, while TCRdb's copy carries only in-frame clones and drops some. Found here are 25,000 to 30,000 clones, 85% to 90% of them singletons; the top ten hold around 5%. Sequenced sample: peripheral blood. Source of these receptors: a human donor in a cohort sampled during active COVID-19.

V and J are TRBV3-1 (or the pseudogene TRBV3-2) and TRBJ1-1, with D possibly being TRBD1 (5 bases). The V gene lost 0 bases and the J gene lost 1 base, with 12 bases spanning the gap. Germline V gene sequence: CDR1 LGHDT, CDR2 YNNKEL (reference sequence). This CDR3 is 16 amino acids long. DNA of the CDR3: TGTGCCAGCAGCCAAGATTGGGGCTTGGGGAACACTGAAGCTTTCTTT. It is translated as CASSQDWGLGNTEAFF.

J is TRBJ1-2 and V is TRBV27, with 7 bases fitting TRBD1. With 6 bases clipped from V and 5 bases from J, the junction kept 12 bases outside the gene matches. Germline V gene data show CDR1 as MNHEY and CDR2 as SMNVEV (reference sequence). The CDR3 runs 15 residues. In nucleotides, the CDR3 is TGTGCCAGCAGAGAACAGGGGAGTAGAGCTTATGGCTACACCTTC. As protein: CASREQGSRAYGYTF.

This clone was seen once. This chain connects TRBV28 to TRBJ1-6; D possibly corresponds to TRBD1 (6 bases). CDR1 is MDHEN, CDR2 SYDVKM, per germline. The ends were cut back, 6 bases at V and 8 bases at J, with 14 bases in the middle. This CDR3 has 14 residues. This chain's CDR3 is CASRTQGSHSPLHF. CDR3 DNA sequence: TGTGCCAGCAGGACACAGGGTTCCCATTCACCCCTCCACTTT.

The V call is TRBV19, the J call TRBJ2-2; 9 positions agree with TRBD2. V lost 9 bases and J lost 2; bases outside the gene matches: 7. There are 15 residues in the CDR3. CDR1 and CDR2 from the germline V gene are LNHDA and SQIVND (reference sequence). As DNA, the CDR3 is TGTGCCAGCGGAGCGGGGGGCCTAAACACCGGGGAGCTGTTTTTT. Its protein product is CASGAGGLNTGELFF.

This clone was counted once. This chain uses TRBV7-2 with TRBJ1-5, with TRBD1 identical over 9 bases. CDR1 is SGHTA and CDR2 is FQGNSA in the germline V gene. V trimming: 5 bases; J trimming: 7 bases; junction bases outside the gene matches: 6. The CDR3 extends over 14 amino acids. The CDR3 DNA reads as TGTGCCAGCAGCAGGGACAGGGTGGAGCAGCCCCAGCATTTT. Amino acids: CASSRDRVEQPQHF. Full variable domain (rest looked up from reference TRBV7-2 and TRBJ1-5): GAGVSQSPSNKVTEKGKDVELRCDPISGHTALYWYRQSLGQGLEFLIYFQGNSAPDKSGLPSDRFSAERTGGSVSTLTIQRTQQEDSAVYLCASSRDRVEQPQHFGDGTRLSIL.

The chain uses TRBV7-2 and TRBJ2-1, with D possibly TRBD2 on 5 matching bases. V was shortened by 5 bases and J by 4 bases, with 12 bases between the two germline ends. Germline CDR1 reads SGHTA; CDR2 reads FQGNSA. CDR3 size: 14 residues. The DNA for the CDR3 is TGTGCCAGCAGCGCGGAGGTAGCGTACAATGAGCAGTTCTTC. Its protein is CASSAEVAYNEQFF.

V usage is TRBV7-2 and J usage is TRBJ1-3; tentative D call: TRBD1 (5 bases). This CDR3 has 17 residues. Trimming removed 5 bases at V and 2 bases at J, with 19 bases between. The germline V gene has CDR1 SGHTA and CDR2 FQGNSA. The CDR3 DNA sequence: TGTGCCAGCAGCCCATCCGTGGGGGGATCACCTGGAAACACCATATATTTT. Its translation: CASSPSVGGSPGNTIYF.

Written as DNA, the CDR3 is TGTGCCAGTAGTATAGCGGGTACTAGCGGGGGGGTGTTGGAGACCCAGTACTTC. Translating it yields CASSIAGTSGGVLETQYF. The V gene is TRBV19, the J gene TRBJ2-5; TRBD2 agrees at 13 bases. V lost 1 base, J lost 5 bases, and 10 bases stayed unmatched. The CDR3 sequence is 18 residues long. CDR1 and CDR2 from the germline V gene are LNHDA and SQIVND (reference sequence).

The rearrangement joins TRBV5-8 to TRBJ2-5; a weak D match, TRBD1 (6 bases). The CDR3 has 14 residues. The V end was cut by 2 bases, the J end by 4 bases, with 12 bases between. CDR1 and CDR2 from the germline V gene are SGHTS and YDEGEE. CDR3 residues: CASSLAGEGETQYF. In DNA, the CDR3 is TGTGCCAGCAGCTTAGCAGGGGAAGGAGAGACCCAGTACTTC.

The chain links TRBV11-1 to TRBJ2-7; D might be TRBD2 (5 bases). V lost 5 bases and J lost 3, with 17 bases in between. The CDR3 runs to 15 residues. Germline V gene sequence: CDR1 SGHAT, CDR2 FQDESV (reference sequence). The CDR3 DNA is TGTGCCAGCAGCCTCACCTCATCCCGGGACTACGAGCAGTACTTC. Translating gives CASSLTSSRDYEQYF.

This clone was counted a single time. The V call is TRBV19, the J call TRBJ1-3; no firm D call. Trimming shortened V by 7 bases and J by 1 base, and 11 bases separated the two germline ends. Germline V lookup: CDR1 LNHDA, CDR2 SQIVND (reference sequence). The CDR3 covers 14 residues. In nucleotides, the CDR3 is TGTGCCAGTATCCCCGCGGCATCTGGAAACACCATATATTTT. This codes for CASIPAASGNTIYF.

The CDR3 sequence: CASSDKVANEKLFF. In nucleotides, the CDR3 is TGTGCCAGCAGCGACAAAGTCGCTAATGAAAAACTGTTTTTT. This rearrangement joins TRBV5-6 to TRBJ1-4; no definite D call. The CDR3 has 14 amino acids. Germline V gene lookup returns CDR1 SGHDT and CDR2 YYEEEE. With 4 bases removed from V and 3 bases from J, the gap between germline ends came to 10 bases.

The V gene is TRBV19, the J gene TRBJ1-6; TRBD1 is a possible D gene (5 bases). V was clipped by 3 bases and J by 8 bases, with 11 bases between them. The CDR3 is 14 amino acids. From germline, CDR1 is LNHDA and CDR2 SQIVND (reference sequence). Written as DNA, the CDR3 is TGTGCCAGTAGTATTCAGGGCAGGGATTCACCCCTCCACTTT. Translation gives CASSIQGRDSPLHF.

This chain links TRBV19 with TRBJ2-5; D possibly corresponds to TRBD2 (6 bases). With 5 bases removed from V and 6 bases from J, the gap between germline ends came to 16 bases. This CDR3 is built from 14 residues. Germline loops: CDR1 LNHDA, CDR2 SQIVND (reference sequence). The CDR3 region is CASSGDSGVKTQYF. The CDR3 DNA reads TGTGCCAGTAGTGGGGACTCGGGGGTCAAGACCCAGTACTTC.

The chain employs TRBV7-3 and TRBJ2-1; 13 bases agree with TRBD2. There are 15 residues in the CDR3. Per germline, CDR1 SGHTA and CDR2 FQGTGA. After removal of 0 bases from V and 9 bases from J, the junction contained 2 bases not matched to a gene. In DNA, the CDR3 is TGTGCCAGCAGCTTAACCGGGACTAGCGGGGTTGAGCAGTTCTTC. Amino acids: CASSLTGTSGVEQFF.

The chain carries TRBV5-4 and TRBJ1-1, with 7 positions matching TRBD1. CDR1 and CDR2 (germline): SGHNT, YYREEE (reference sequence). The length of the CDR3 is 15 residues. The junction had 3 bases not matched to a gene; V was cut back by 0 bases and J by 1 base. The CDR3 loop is CASSLVGQRNTEAFF. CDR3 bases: TGTGCCAGCAGCTTGGTGGGACAGAGGAACACTGAAGCTTTCTTT. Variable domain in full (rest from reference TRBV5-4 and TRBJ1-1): ETGVTQSPTHLIKTRGQQVTLRCSSQSGHNTVSWYQQALGQGPQFIFQYYREEENGRGNFPPRFSGLQFPNYSSELNVNALELDDSALYLCASSLVGQRNTEAFFGQGTRLTVV.

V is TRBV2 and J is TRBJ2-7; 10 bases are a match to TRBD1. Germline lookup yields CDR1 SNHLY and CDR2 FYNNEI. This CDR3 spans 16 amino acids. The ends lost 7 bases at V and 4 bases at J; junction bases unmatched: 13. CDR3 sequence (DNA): TGTGCCAGCACTACCCGGGACAGGGGTATTCGATACGAGCAGTACTTC. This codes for CASTTRDRGIRYEQYF.

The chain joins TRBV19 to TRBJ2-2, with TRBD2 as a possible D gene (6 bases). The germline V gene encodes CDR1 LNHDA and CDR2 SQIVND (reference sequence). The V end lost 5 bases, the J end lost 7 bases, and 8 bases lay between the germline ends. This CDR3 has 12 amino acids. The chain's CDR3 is CASSPGVGELFF. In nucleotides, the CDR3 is TGTGCCAGTAGTCCGGGGGTCGGGGAGCTGTTTTTT. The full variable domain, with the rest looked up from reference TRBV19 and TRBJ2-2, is DGGITQSPKYLFRKEGQNVTLSCEQNLNHDAMYWYRQDPGQGLRLIYYSQIVNDFQKGDIAEGYSVSREKKESFPLTVTSAQKNPTAFYLCASSPGVGELFFGEGSRLTVL.

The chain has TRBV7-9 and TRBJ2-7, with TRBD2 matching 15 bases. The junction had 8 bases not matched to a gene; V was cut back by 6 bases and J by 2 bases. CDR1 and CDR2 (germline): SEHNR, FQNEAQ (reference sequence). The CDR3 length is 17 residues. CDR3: CASRPGLAGGRTYEQYF. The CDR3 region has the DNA TGTGCCAGCAGGCCGGGACTAGCGGGGGGCCGTACCTACGAGCAGTACTTC.

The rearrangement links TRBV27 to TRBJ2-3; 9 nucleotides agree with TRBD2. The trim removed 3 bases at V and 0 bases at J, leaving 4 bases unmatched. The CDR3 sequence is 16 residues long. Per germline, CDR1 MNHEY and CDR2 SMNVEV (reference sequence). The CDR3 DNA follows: TGTGCCAGCAGTTTGGAGCGGGGGGATAGCACAGATACGCAGTATTTT. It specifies CASSLERGDSTDTQYF.

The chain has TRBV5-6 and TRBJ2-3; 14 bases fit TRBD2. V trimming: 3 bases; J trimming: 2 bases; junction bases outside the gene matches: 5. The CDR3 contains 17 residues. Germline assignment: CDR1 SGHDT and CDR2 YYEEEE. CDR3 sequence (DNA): TGTGCCAGCAGCTCACCGGGACTAGCGGGAGACACAGATACGCAGTATTTT. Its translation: CASSSPGLAGDTDTQYF. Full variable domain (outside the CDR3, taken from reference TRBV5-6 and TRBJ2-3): DAGVTQSPTHLIKTRGQQVTLRCSPKSGHDTVSWYQQALGQGPQFIFQYYEEEERQRGNFPDRFSGHQFPNYSSELNVNALLLGDSALYLCASSSPGLAGDTDTQYFGPGTRLTVL.

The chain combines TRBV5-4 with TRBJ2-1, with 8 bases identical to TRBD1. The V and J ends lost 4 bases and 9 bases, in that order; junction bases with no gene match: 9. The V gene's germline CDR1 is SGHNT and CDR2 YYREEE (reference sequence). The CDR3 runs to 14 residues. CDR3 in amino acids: CASSPRTGRREQFF. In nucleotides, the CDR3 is TGTGCCAGCAGCCCAAGGACAGGGAGGCGTGAGCAGTTCTTC.

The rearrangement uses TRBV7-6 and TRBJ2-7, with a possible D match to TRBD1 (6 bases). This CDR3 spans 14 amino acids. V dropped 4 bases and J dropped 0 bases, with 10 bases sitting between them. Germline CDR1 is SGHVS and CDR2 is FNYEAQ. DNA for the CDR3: TGTGCCAGCAGCTCCCGGACAGACTCCTACGAGCAGTACTTC. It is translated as CASSSRTDSYEQYF.

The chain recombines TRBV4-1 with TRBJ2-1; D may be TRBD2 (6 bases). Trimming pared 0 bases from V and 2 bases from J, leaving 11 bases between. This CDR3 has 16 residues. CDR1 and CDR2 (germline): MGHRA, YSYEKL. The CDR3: CASSQDPGVPYNEQFF. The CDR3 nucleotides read TGCGCCAGCAGCCAAGATCCGGGGGTCCCCTACAATGAGCAGTTCTTC.

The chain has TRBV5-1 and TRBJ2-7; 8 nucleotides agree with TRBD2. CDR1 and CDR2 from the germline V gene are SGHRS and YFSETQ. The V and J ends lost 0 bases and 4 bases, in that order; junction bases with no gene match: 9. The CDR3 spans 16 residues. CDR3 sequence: CASSLEREIAGYEQYF. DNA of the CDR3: TGCGCCAGCAGCTTGGAACGGGAAATAGCGGGGTACGAGCAGTACTTC.

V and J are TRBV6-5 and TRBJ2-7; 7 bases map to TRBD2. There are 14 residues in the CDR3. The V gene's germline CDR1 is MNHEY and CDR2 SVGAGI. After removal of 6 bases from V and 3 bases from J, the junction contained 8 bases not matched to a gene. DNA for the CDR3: TGTGCCAGCAGCTCAGATGGGAGGGGCTACGAGCAGTACTTC. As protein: CASSSDGRGYEQYF.

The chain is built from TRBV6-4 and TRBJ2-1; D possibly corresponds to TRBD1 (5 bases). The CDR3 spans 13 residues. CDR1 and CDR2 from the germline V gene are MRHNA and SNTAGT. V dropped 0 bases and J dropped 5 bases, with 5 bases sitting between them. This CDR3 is CASSDSDNNEQFF. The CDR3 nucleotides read TGTGCCAGCAGTGACTCGGACAACAATGAGCAGTTCTTC.

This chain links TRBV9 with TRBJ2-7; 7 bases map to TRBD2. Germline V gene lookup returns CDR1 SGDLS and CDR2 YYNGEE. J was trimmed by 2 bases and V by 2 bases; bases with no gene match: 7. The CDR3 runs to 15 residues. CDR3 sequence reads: CASSVGRGGAYEQYF. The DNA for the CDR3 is TGTGCCAGCAGCGTCGGGCGGGGAGGGGCCTACGAGCAGTACTTC.

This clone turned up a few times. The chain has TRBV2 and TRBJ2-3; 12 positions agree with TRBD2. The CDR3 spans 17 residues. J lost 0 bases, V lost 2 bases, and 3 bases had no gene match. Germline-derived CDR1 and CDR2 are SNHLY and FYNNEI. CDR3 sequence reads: CASSELGLAGSTDTQYF. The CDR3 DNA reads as TGTGCCAGCAGTGAACTAGGACTAGCGGGGAGCACAGATACGCAGTATTTT. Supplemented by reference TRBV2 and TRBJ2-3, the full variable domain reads EPEVTQTPSHQVTQMGQEVILRCVPISNHLYFYWYRQILGQKVEFLVSFYNNEISEKSEIFDDQFSVERPDGSNFTLKIRSTKLEDSAMYFCASSELGLAGSTDTQYFGPGTRLTVL.

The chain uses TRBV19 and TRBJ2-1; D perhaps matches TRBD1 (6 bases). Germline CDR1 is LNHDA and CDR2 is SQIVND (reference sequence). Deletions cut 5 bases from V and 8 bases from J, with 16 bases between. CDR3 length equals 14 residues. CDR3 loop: CASSLQGSGHEQFF. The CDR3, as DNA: TGTGCCAGTAGTCTACAGGGATCTGGGCATGAGCAGTTCTTC. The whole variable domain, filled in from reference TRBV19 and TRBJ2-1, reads DGGITQSPKYLFRKEGQNVTLSCEQNLNHDAMYWYRQDPGQGLRLIYYSQIVNDFQKGDIAEGYSVSREKKESFPLTVTSAQKNPTAFYLCASSLQGSGHEQFFGPGTRLTVL.